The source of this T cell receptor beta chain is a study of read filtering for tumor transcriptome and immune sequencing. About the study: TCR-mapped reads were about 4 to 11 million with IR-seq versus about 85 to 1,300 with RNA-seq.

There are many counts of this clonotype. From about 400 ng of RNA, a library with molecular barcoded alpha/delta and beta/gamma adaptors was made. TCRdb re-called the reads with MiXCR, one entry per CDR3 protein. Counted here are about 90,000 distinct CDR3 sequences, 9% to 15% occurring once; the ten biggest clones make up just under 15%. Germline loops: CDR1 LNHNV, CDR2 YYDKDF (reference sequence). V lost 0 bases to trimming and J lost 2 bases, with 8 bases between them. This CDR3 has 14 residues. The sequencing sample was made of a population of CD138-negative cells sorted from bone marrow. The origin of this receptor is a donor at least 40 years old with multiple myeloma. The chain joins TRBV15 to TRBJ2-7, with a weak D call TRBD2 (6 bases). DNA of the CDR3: TGTGCCACCAGCAGAGAAGGCGGGGCCTACGAGCAGTACTTC. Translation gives CATSREGGAYEQYF. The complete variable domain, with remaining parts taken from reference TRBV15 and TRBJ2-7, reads DAMVIQNPRYQVTQFGKPVTLSCSQTLNHNVMYWYQQKSSQAPKLLFHYYDKDFNNEADTPDNFQSRRPNTSFCFLDIRSPGLGDTAMYLCATSREGGAYEQYFGPGTRLTVT.